These 28 T cell receptor beta chains were sequenced from one sample in a study of blood T cell repertoires in COVID-19. Only in-frame clones appear in the TCRdb table, and some are missing; sequencing was by immunoSEQ multiplex PCR. Seen here are about 69,000 clones, roughly 87% observed once, and the top ten hold around 3.2%. Sequencing input: peripheral blood. The receptors stem from a man older than 75 with acute or convalescent COVID-19.

V and J are TRBV30 and TRBJ2-7; TRBD1 matches 10 bases. Per germline, CDR1 GTSNPN and CDR2 SVGIG (reference sequence). The CDR3 runs to 15 residues. V trimming: 4 bases; J trimming: 5 bases; junction bases outside the gene matches: 11. The CDR3 loop reads CAWTTAGTGVHEQYF. CDR3 DNA: TGTGCCTGGACCACCGCGGGGACAGGGGTACACGAGCAGTACTTC. Full variable domain (rest looked up from reference TRBV30 and TRBJ2-7): SQTIHQWPATLVQPVGSPLSLECTVEGTSNPNLYWYRQAAGRGLQLLFYSVGIGQISSEVPQNLSASRPQDRQFILSSKKLLLSDSGFYLCAWTTAGTGVHEQYFGPGTRLTVT.

The gene calls are TRBV10-3 and TRBJ2-1; 7 bases align to TRBD1. The J segment lost 2 bases and the V segment lost 8 bases, leaving 6 bases of the junction unmatched. Germline V CDR1 and CDR2: ENHRY, SYGVKD. The CDR3 totals 14 residues. Here the CDR3 reads CAIGQGDTYNEQFF. The CDR3 coding sequence is TGTGCCATCGGGCAGGGGGATACCTACAATGAGCAGTTCTTC.

The chain recombines TRBV18 with TRBJ1-1; D perhaps matches TRBD1 (6 bases). The CDR3 loop spans 17 amino acids. Germline V lookup: CDR1 KGHSH, CDR2 LQKENI. V was shortened by 4 bases and J by 4 bases, with 22 bases between the two germline ends. CDR3 bases: TGTGCCAGCTCACGTCAGGGGAGGGGGGTTGAGATCACTGAAGCTTTCTTT. This encodes CASSRQGRGVEITEAFF.

V is TRBV5-6 and J is TRBJ1-1; weak D call: TRBD1 (6 bases). CDR1 is SGHDT, CDR2 YYEEEE, per germline. V dropped 2 bases and J dropped 2 bases, with 16 bases sitting between them. The CDR3 length is 16 residues. CDR3 sequence reads: CASSLSQRGSNTEAFF. The CDR3 nucleotides read TGTGCCAGCAGCTTATCTCAGAGGGGGTCCAACACTGAAGCTTTCTTT. Variable domain in full (rest from reference TRBV5-6 and TRBJ1-1): DAGVTQSPTHLIKTRGQQVTLRCSPKSGHDTVSWYQQALGQGPQFIFQYYEEEERQRGNFPDRFSGHQFPNYSSELNVNALLLGDSALYLCASSLSQRGSNTEAFFGQGTRLTVV.

V gene TRBV14 combines with J gene TRBJ2-7; 9 nucleotides align to TRBD2. The V gene's germline CDR1 is SGHDN and CDR2 FVKESK. V was clipped by 0 bases and J by 3 bases; unmatched bases: 6. The CDR3 is 16 amino acids. The CDR3 is CASSQEASGIFYEQYF. CDR3 nucleotides: TGTGCCAGCAGCCAAGAAGCTAGCGGGATATTCTACGAGCAGTACTTC.

The CDR3 sequence is CASSRDFPTGELFF. For the CDR3, the DNA is TGCGCCAGCAGCAGGGACTTCCCGACCGGGGAGCTGTTTTTT. The V gene is TRBV5-1, the J gene TRBJ2-2, with D possibly TRBD2 on 6 matching bases. Germline V gene data show CDR1 as SGHRS and CDR2 as YFSETQ. Trimming removed 4 bases at V and 5 bases at J, with 12 bases between. The CDR3 is 14 amino acids. The full variable domain, with the rest looked up from reference TRBV5-1 and TRBJ2-2, is KAGVTQTPRYLIKTRGQQVTLSCSPISGHRSVSWYQQTPGQGLQFLFEYFSETQRNKGNFPGRFSGRQFSNSRSEMNVSTLELGDSALYLCASSRDFPTGELFFGEGSRLTVL.

The chain joins TRBV5-1 to TRBJ2-2, with a possible D match to TRBD2 (5 bases). V dropped 2 bases and J dropped 4 bases, with 9 bases sitting between them. The CDR3 is made up of 14 amino acids. Germline V gene lookup returns CDR1 SGHRS and CDR2 YFSETQ. DNA for the CDR3: TGCGCCAGCAGCTTCCTAGCAGGCACCGGGGAGCTGTTTTTT. It is translated as CASSFLAGTGELFF. Looking up the rest from reference TRBV5-1 and TRBJ2-2 gives the full variable domain: KAGVTQTPRYLIKTRGQQVTLSCSPISGHRSVSWYQQTPGQGLQFLFEYFSETQRNKGNFPGRFSGRQFSNSRSEMNVSTLELGDSALYLCASSFLAGTGELFFGEGSRLTVL.

The genes are TRBV3-1 (or the pseudogene TRBV3-2) and TRBJ1-2; 8 nucleotides match TRBD1. Germline lookup yields CDR1 LGHDT and CDR2 YNNKEL (reference sequence). CDR3 length equals 16 residues. V was clipped by 0 bases and J by 5 bases; unmatched bases: 8. CDR3 loop: CASSQEATGASYGYTF. For the CDR3, the DNA is TGTGCCAGCAGCCAAGAGGCGACAGGGGCTTCTTATGGCTACACCTTC.

The CDR3 DNA is TGCAGCGTTTTTAGCGGGAGGGCGAACACCGGGGAGCTGTTTTTT. Protein product: CSVFSGRANTGELFF. The rearrangement links TRBV29-1 to TRBJ2-2; 11 bases fit TRBD2. The trim removed 5 bases at V and 0 bases at J, leaving 2 bases unmatched. Germline lookup yields CDR1 SQVTM and CDR2 ANQGSEA. The CDR3 totals 15 residues.

This chain uses TRBV2 with TRBJ1-5; TRBD1 matches at 8 bases. The CDR3 spans 15 residues. From germline, CDR1 is SNHLY and CDR2 FYNNEI. V shed 6 bases, J shed 6 bases, and the junction held 10 bases outside the gene matches. The CDR3 nucleotides read TGTGCCAGCAGCGATACACAGGGGGTAGGTCAGCCCCAGCATTTT. Translating gives CASSDTQGVGQPQHF.

V gene TRBV6-6 combines with J gene TRBJ1-1, with 9 nucleotides matching TRBD1. J lost 10 bases, V lost 5 bases, and 8 bases had no gene match. The germline V gene has CDR1 MNHNY and CDR2 SVGAGI (reference sequence). The CDR3 spans 13 residues. The CDR3 here is CASSRDRVRRAFF. The CDR3 DNA is TGTGCCAGCAGTCGGGACAGGGTGAGACGAGCTTTCTTT.

The genes are TRBV7-6 and TRBJ2-5; 8 bases are a match to TRBD2. Per the germline V gene, CDR1 is SGHVS and CDR2 is FNYEAQ. The ends lost 1 base at V and 4 bases at J; junction bases unmatched: 5. The CDR3 extends over 15 amino acids. This CDR3 is CASSLGSTSGETQYF. The CDR3 DNA reads TGTGCCAGCAGCTTAGGGTCCACTAGCGGAGAGACCCAGTACTTC.

The chain uses TRBV6-6 and TRBJ2-7; TRBD1 agrees at 7 bases. The CDR3 loop spans 15 amino acids. Looked up from germline, CDR1 is MNHNY and CDR2 is SVGAGI (reference sequence). J gave up 6 bases and V 5 bases, and 13 bases lay outside the gene matches. This CDR3 is CASSPRDRTTSEQYF. In DNA form, the CDR3 reads TGTGCCAGCAGTCCACGGGACAGAACCACATCCGAGCAGTACTTC.

This clone was counted a single time. The chain joins TRBV9 to TRBJ1-6; 8 nucleotides line up with TRBD1. Germline lookup yields CDR1 SGDLS and CDR2 YYNGEE. This CDR3 spans 14 amino acids. Unmatched junction bases numbered 1, after V lost 0 bases and J lost 8 bases. The chain's CDR3 is CASSVVGQDSPLHF. The CDR3 nucleotides are TGTGCCAGCAGCGTAGTGGGACAGGATTCACCCCTCCACTTT.

The chain has TRBV3-1 (or the pseudogene TRBV3-2) and TRBJ1-3; D ambiguous. Between the trimmed V and J ends, which lost 0 bases and 0 bases, there was a span of 3 bases. This CDR3 is built from 14 residues. Per germline, CDR1 LGHDT and CDR2 YNNKEL (reference sequence). In nucleotides, the CDR3 is TGTGCCAGCAGCCAAGACAGCTCTGGAAACACCATATATTTT. As protein: CASSQDSSGNTIYF.

The chain uses TRBV7-7 and TRBJ2-3; D is perhaps TRBD1 (5 bases). CDR1 SSHAT and CDR2 FNYEAQ come from the germline V gene (reference sequence). V dropped 0 bases and J dropped 4 bases, with 5 bases sitting between them. CDR3 length: 13 amino acids. The CDR3 nucleotides read TGTGCCAGCAGCTTAGCAGGGGCAGATACGCAGTATTTT. As protein: CASSLAGADTQYF.

This clone was seen a handful of times. The chain links TRBV2 to TRBJ2-2, with TRBD1 matching over 10 bases. The CDR3 runs to 15 residues. From germline, CDR1 is SNHLY and CDR2 FYNNEI. After removal of 7 bases from V and 8 bases from J, the junction contained 10 bases not matched to a gene. The CDR3 nucleotides are TGTGCCAGCACTACCGGGACAGGGGCGGCGGGGGAGCTGTTTTTT. This gives the protein CASTTGTGAAGELFF.

This CDR3 reads CASSSRTHSGNTIYF. In DNA, the CDR3 is TGTGCCAGTAGTTCCAGGACTCACTCTGGAAACACCATATATTTT. V and J are TRBV19 and TRBJ1-3; D is unresolved. V lost 5 bases to trimming and J lost 0 bases, with 11 bases between them. CDR3 length: 15 amino acids. Germline V gene sequence: CDR1 LNHDA, CDR2 SQIVND (reference sequence).

J is TRBJ2-6 and V is TRBV19, with 12 bases fitting TRBD1. The CDR3 has 17 amino acids. Germline loops: CDR1 LNHDA, CDR2 SQIVND (reference sequence). J lost 1 base, V lost 4 bases, and 2 bases had no gene match. The CDR3 region has the DNA TGTGCCAGTAGTACGGGACAGGGGGCATCTGGGGCCAACGTCCTGACTTTC. It codes for CASSTGQGASGANVLTF.

The V call is TRBV29-1, the J call TRBJ1-5, with D possibly matching TRBD1 (5 bases). The CDR3 extends over 13 amino acids. V shed 7 bases and J shed 0 bases, with 10 bases lying between them. Germline assignment: CDR1 SQVTM and CDR2 ANQGSEA. The DNA for the CDR3 is TGCAGCGCGCGGCAGGGTAGCAATCAGCCCCAGCATTTT. This codes for CSARQGSNQPQHF.

The chain has TRBV10-2 and TRBJ2-7, with 8 bases fitting TRBD1. The CDR3 consists of 15 residues. With V trimmed by 8 bases and J by 5 bases, 14 bases remained unmatched. Germline V gene lookup returns CDR1 WSHSY and CDR2 SAAADI. The CDR3 nucleotides read TGCGCCAGCGGGGATTTGCAGGGGGCTATCGACGAGCAGTACTTC. The encoded protein is CASGDLQGAIDEQYF.

This chain connects TRBV10-2 to TRBJ2-3; D unresolved. The ends were cut back, 6 bases at V and 2 bases at J, with 12 bases in the middle. The CDR3 runs 14 residues. The V gene's germline CDR1 is WSHSY and CDR2 SAAADI. DNA for the CDR3: TGCGCCAGCAGATCTGGCTTTTACACAGATACGCAGTATTTT. Translated, it gives CASRSGFYTDTQYF.

The chain links TRBV11-2 to TRBJ1-1; perhaps TRBD1 as D (6 bases). The germline V gene has CDR1 SGHAT and CDR2 FQNNGV. The CDR3 runs 15 residues. Deletions cut 5 bases from V and 2 bases from J, with 15 bases between. The CDR3 nucleotides read TGTGCCAGCAGCACCACCGGGACAAGAAACACTGAAGCTTTCTTT. Amino acids: CASSTTGTRNTEAFF. Together with reference TRBV11-2 and TRBJ1-1, the CDR3 gives the full variable domain: EAGVAQSPRYKIIEKRQSVAFWCNPISGHATLYWYQQILGQGPKLLIQFQNNGVVDDSQLPKDRFSAERLKGVDSTLKIQPAKLEDSAVYLCASSTTGTRNTEAFFGQGTRLTVV.

V is TRBV30 and J is TRBJ2-1; the match to TRBD1 covers 8 bases. CDR3 size: 15 residues. The J segment lost 7 bases and the V segment lost 4 bases, leaving 12 bases of the junction unmatched. CDR1 and CDR2 (germline): GTSNPN, SVGIG (reference sequence). CDR3 in amino acids: CAWTYPGGRGNEQFF. CDR3 bases: TGTGCCTGGACCTACCCAGGGGGCAGGGGGAATGAGCAGTTCTTC.

The chain joins TRBV18 to TRBJ1-1; maybe TRBD1 (5 bases). V gave up 4 bases and J gave up 0 bases, with 12 bases separating them. Germline V gene lookup returns CDR1 KGHSH and CDR2 LQKENI. The CDR3 is made up of 15 amino acids. In nucleotides, the CDR3 is TGTGCCAGCTCACTAAACCGGGACTTGAACACTGAAGCTTTCTTT. It yields the protein CASSLNRDLNTEAFF.

The V call is TRBV5-6, the J call TRBJ2-3; D is perhaps TRBD2 (6 bases). Germline loops: CDR1 SGHDT, CDR2 YYEEEE. The V gene lost 2 bases and the J gene lost 2 bases, with 15 bases spanning the gap. The CDR3 sequence is 16 residues long. The CDR3 region has the DNA TGTGCCAGCAGCTTAAGGCGGGGTGGGACCACAGATACGCAGTATTTT. This sequence encodes CASSLRRGGTTDTQYF.

J is TRBJ2-7 and V is TRBV5-4, with D hard to call. Germline assignment: CDR1 SGHNT and CDR2 YYREEE (reference sequence). The CDR3 is made up of 11 amino acids. Trimming pared 3 bases from V and 4 bases from J, leaving 5 bases between. The CDR3 protein is CASSSPYEQYF. The CDR3 DNA reads TGTGCCAGCAGCTCCCCGTACGAGCAGTACTTC.

V usage is TRBV7-2 and J usage is TRBJ2-1, with unresolved D. Germline CDR1 reads SGHTA; CDR2 reads FQGNSA. There are 16 residues in the CDR3. With 1 base removed from V and 5 bases from J, the gap between germline ends came to 15 bases. The CDR3 sequence: CASSLVGSSLNNEQFF. DNA of the CDR3: TGTGCCAGCAGCTTAGTAGGTAGCTCGCTAAACAATGAGCAGTTCTTC.